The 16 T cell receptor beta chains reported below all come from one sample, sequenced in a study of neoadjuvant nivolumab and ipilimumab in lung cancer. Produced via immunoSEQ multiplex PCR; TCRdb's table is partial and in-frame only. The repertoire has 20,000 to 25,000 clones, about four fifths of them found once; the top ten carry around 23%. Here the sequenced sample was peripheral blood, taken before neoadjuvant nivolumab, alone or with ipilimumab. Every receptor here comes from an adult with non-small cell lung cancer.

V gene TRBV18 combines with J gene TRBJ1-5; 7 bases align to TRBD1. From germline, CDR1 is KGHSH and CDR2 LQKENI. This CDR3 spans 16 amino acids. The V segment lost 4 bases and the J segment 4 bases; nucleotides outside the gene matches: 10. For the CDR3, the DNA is TGTGCCAGCTCACTAACGACAGGGAGTGTTAATCAGCCCCAGCATTTT. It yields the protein CASSLTTGSVNQPQHF.

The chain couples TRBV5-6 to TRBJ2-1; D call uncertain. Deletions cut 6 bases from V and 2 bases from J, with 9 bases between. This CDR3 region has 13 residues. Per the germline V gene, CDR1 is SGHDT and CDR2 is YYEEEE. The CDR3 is CASTVYTYNEQFF. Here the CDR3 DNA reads TGTGCCAGCACCGTTTACACCTACAATGAGCAGTTCTTC.

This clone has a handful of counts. The DNA for the CDR3 is TGCGCCAGCAGCCCTCTCCCCGGGGACAGGGGGCGAGCTTTCTTT. It encodes CASSPLPGDRGRAFF. The chain uses TRBV5-1 and TRBJ1-1; 12 bases match TRBD1. Germline assignment: CDR1 SGHRS and CDR2 YFSETQ. The CDR3 runs 15 residues. V lost 4 bases and J lost 10; bases outside the gene matches: 11. Full variable domain (rest looked up from reference TRBV5-1 and TRBJ1-1): KAGVTQTPRYLIKTRGQQVTLSCSPISGHRSVSWYQQTPGQGLQFLFEYFSETQRNKGNFPGRFSGRQFSNSRSEMNVSTLELGDSALYLCASSPLPGDRGRAFFGQGTRLTVV.

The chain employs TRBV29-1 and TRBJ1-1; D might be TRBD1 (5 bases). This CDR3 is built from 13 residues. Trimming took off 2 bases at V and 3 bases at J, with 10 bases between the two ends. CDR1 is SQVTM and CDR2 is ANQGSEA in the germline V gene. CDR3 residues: CSVEWGRDTEAFF. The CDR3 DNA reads TGCAGCGTTGAATGGGGCCGGGACACTGAAGCTTTCTTT.

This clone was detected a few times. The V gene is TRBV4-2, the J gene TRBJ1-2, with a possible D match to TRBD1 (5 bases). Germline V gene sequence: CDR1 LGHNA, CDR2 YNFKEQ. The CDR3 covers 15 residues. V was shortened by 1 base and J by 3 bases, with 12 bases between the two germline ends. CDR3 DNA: TGTGCCAGCAGCCAAGGCCAGGGATCCGACTATGGCTACACCTTC. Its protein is CASSQGQGSDYGYTF.

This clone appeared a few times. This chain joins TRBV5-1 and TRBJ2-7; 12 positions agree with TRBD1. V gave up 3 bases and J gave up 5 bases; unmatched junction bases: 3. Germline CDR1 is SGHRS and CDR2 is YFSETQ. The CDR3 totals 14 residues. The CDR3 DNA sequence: TGCGCCAGCAGCTGGGGGACAGGGGGCGACGAGCAGTACTTC. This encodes CASSWGTGGDEQYF.

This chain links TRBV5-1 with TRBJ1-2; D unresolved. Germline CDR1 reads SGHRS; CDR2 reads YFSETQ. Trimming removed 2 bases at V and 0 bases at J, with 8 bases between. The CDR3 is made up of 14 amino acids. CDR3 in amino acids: CASSFETPNYGYTF. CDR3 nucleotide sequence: TGCGCCAGCAGCTTTGAAACGCCTAACTATGGCTACACCTTC.

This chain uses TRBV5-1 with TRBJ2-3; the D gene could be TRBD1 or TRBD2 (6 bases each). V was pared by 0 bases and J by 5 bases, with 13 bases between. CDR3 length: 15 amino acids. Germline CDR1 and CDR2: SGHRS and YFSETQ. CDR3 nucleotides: TGCGCCAGCAGCTTGGTTGGGGGGCAGGTAGATACGCAGTATTTT. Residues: CASSLVGGQVDTQYF. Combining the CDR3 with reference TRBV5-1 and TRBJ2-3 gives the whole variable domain KAGVTQTPRYLIKTRGQQVTLSCSPISGHRSVSWYQQTPGQGLQFLFEYFSETQRNKGNFPGRFSGRQFSNSRSEMNVSTLELGDSALYLCASSLVGGQVDTQYFGPGTRLTVL.

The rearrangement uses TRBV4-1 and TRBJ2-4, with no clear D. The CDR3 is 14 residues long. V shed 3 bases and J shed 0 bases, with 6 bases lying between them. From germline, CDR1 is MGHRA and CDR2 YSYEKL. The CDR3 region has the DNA TGCGCCAGCAGCCAGGCAGTAGCCAAAAACATTCAGTACTTC. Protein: CASSQAVAKNIQYF.

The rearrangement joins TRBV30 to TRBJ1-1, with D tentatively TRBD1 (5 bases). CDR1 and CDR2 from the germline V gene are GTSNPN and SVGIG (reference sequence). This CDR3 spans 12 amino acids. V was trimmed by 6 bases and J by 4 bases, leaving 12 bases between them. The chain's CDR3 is CACIRGITEAFF. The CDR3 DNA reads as TGTGCCTGCATTCGGGGCATCACTGAAGCTTTCTTT. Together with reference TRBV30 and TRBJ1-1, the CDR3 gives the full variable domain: SQTIHQWPATLVQPVGSPLSLECTVEGTSNPNLYWYRQAAGRGLQLLFYSVGIGQISSEVPQNLSASRPQDRQFILSSKKLLLSDSGFYLCACIRGITEAFFGQGTRLTVV.

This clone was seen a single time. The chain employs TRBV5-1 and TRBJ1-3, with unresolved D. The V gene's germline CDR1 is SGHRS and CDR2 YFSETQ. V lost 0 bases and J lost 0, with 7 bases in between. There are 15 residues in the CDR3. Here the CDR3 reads CASSLGRSSGNTIYF. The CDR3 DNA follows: TGCGCCAGCAGCTTGGGGCGGAGCTCTGGAAACACCATATATTTT. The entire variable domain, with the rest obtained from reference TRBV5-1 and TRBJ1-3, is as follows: KAGVTQTPRYLIKTRGQQVTLSCSPISGHRSVSWYQQTPGQGLQFLFEYFSETQRNKGNFPGRFSGRQFSNSRSEMNVSTLELGDSALYLCASSLGRSSGNTIYFGEGSWLTVV.

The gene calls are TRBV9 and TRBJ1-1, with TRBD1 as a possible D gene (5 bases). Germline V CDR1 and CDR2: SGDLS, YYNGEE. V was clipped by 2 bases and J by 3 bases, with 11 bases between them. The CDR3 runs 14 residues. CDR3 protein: CASSVTLGDTEAFF. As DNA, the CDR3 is TGTGCCAGCAGCGTCACACTAGGGGACACTGAAGCTTTCTTT.

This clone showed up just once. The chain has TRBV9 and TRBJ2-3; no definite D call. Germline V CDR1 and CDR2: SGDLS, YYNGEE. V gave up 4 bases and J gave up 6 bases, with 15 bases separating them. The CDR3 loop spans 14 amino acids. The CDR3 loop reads CASSSVPTGDTQYF. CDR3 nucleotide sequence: TGTGCCAGCAGCTCCGTCCCTACGGGCGATACGCAGTATTTT.

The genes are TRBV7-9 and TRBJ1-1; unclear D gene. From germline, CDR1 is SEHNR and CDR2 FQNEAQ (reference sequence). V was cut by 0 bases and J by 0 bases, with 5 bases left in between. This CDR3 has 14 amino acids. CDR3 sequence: CASSLAGMNTEAFF. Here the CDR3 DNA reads TGTGCCAGCAGCTTAGCCGGAATGAACACTGAAGCTTTCTTT.

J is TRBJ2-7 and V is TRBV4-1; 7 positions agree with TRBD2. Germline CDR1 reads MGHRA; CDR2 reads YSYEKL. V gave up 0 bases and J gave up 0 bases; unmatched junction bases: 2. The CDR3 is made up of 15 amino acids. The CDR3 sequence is CASSQERENSYEQYF. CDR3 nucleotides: TGCGCCAGCAGCCAAGAGCGGGAGAACTCCTACGAGCAGTACTTC.

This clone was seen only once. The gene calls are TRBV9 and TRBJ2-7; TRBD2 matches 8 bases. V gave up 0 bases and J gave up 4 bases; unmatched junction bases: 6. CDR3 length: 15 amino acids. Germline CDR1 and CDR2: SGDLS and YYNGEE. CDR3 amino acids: CASSVGGGIQYEQYF. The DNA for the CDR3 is TGTGCCAGCAGCGTAGGCGGGGGGATTCAGTACGAGCAGTACTTC.